This is a list of T cell receptor beta chains from one sample in a study of T and B cells in COVID-19 patients. TCRdb re-called the multiplex PCR reads with MiXCR, one entry per CDR3 protein. The sample yields roughly 15,000 distinct CDR3 sequences, about 30% seen once. The specimen sequenced was blood. These receptors all come from a human donor who had recovered from COVID-19. Both conserved end residues are part of each CDR3. Each record gives: D gene, clone size, J gene, V gene, CDR3 DNA, CDR3 protein. The D gene is left open where the match is weak. Clone size is not always given. Where it is, it says once, few, many or a class for expanded clones.

D: -
size: -
J: TRBJ2-7
V: TRBV6-5
DNA: TGTGCCAGCAGTCGAAGAAAAAGCCCCGGGACATCATACTACGAGCAGTACTTC
CDR3: CASSRRKSPGTSYYEQYF

D: -
size: -
J: TRBJ2-6
V: TRBV14
DNA: TGTGCCAGCAGCCAAGAGATCCGGAACTCTGGGGCCAACGTCCTGACTTTC
CDR3: CASSQEIRNSGANVLTF

D: -
size: many
J: TRBJ2-7
V: TRBV5-6
DNA: TGTGCCAGCAGCTTCAGGCGGAGCGTGGGAGTTCTGAACGAGCAGTACTTC
CDR3: CASSFRRSVGVLNEQYF

D: -
size: few
J: TRBJ2-7
V: TRBV5-6
DNA: TGTGCCAGCAGCCCCCTAGATCTTTTGGACGAGCAGTACTTC
CDR3: CASSPLDLLDEQYF

D: -
size: -
J: TRBJ1-6
V: TRBV5-6
DNA: TGTGCCAGCCACCGAGTGGGGGGCGACTCCTATAATTCACCCCTCCACTTT
CDR3: CASHRVGGDSYNSPLHF

D: -
size: -
J: TRBJ2-7
V: TRBV27
DNA: TGTGCCAGCAGGGCCTTATTTGAGGCAACCTACGAGCAGTACTTC
CDR3: CASRALFEATYEQYF

D: TRBD1
size: medium-sized
J: TRBJ2-7
V: TRBV19
DNA: TGTGCCAGTAGTGCCGGGACAGGGACGGCTGAGCAGTACTTC
CDR3: CASSAGTGTAEQYF

D: TRBD1
size: -
J: TRBJ1-4
V: TRBV6-5
DNA: TGTGCCAGCAGTCCCTCGACAGGGACTAATAAAAAACTGTTTTTT
CDR3: CASSPSTGTNKKLFF

D: -
size: few
J: TRBJ2-3
V: TRBV5-1
DNA: TGCGCCAGCAACTTGAGGAGCGGCACAGATACGCAGTATTTT
CDR3: CASNLRSGTDTQYF

D: TRBD2
size: -
J: TRBJ2-3
V: TRBV6-5
DNA: TGTGCCAGCTCCTGGGAGGGAGGGCCTACAGATACGCAGTATTTT
CDR3: CASSWEGGPTDTQYF

D: -
size: -
J: TRBJ2-2
V: TRBV28
DNA: TGTGCCAGCAGTGAAGCCTGGGAGAAGAACACCGGGGAGCTGTTTTTT
CDR3: CASSEAWEKNTGELFF

D: TRBD2
size: once
J: TRBJ2-1
V: TRBV6-5
DNA: TGTGCCAGCAGCCCCTGGGGCCGGGAGGGTAAGAATGAGCAGTTGTTC
CDR3: CASSPWGREGKNEQLF

D: TRBD2
size: -
J: TRBJ2-7
V: TRBV13
DNA: TGTGCCAGCAGCTTGATCGGACTAGCGGGGGGGACCTACGAGCAGTACTTC
CDR3: CASSLIGLAGGTYEQYF

D: -
size: -
J: TRBJ2-7
V: TRBV24-1
DNA: TGTGCCACCAGTGATTTGGGAGAGCAGTACTTC
CDR3: CATSDLGEQYF

D: -
size: medium-sized
J: TRBJ2-2
V: TRBV19
DNA: TGTGCCAGTAGTATAGAGGGGTGGGGGACCGGGGAGCTGTTTTTT
CDR3: CASSIEGWGTGELFF

D: TRBD1
size: many
J: TRBJ2-1
V: TRBV5-4
DNA: TGTGCCAGCAGCTCGGGACAGTGGTCGGGCAATGAGCAGTTCTTC
CDR3: CASSSGQWSGNEQFF

D: -
size: few
J: TRBJ2-7
V: TRBV30
DNA: TGTGCCTGGAGTGTTTTGTCTGGTCCGGTCTCCTACGAGCAGTACTTC
CDR3: CAWSVLSGPVSYEQYF

D: TRBD1
size: few
J: TRBJ2-7
V: TRBV12-3/TRBV12-4
DNA: TGTGCCAGCAGCCCAGGGGGCAGCTCCTACGAGCAGTACTTC
CDR3: CASSPGGSSYEQYF

D: TRBD2
size: -
J: TRBJ2-1
V: TRBV15
DNA: TGTGCCACCAGCAGAGAGAGCCAATTAGCGGGAGCGTATAATGAGCAGTTCTTC
CDR3: CATSRESQLAGAYNEQFF

D: -
size: few
J: TRBJ2-6
V: TRBV14
DNA: TGTGCCAGCAGCCAAGAGATCGGCCCTGGGGCCAACGTCCTGACTTTC
CDR3: CASSQEIGPGANVLTF

D: -
size: -
J: TRBJ2-3
V: TRBV30
DNA: TGTGCCTGGAGTAGGAGAGCAGTCACAGATACGCAGTATTTT
CDR3: CAWSRRAVTDTQYF

D: -
size: -
J: TRBJ1-1
V: TRBV27
DNA: TGTGCCAGCAGTCCGGTCGGGGGGAACACTGAAGCTTTCTTT
CDR3: CASSPVGGNTEAFF

D: -
size: -
J: TRBJ2-7
V: TRBV10-3
DNA: TGTGCCATCAGTGGACAGGCCTTGACCTACGAGCAGTACTTC
CDR3: CAISGQALTYEQYF

D: -
size: -
J: TRBJ2-7
V: TRBV19
DNA: TGTGCCACCCGACCAGAGGGGGTGAGGGTGCAGTACTTC
CDR3: CATRPEGVRVQYF

D: -
size: -
J: TRBJ1-5
V: TRBV30
DNA: TGTGCCTGGAGTGTAGGGGACGCGCCCCAGCATTTT
CDR3: CAWSVGDAPQHF

D: -
size: medium-sized
J: TRBJ1-2
V: TRBV29-1
DNA: TGCAGCGTTGCCAACGCAGGGGAAGACCTGATTGGCTACACCTTC
CDR3: CSVANAGEDLIGYTF

D: -
size: many
J: TRBJ1-2
V: TRBV19
DNA: TGTGCCAGTGCTTCTGGGGATCGGCTGAATGCCAGGTATGGCTACACCTTC
CDR3: CASASGDRLNARYGYTF

D: -
size: -
J: TRBJ1-1
V: TRBV6-2/TRBV6-3
DNA: TGTGCCAGCAGCGAGGACGGGGTGGTGACTGAAGCTTTCTTT
CDR3: CASSEDGVVTEAFF

D: TRBD1
size: -
J: TRBJ1-4
V: TRBV12-3/TRBV12-4
DNA: TGTGCCAGCACCCCGACAGGGGGCCTTGAAAAACTGTTTTTT
CDR3: CASTPTGGLEKLFF

D: -
size: medium-sized
J: TRBJ2-2
V: TRBV11-1
DNA: TGTGCCAGCACCTTGGCACGACAAGGCGGGGAGCTGTTTTTT
CDR3: CASTLARQGGELFF

D: -
size: few
J: TRBJ1-5
V: TRBV6-6
DNA: TGTGCCAGCAGCCCCCCCGGCCGGCCCCAGCATTTT
CDR3: CASSPPGRPQHF

D: TRBD2
size: medium-sized
J: TRBJ2-7
V: TRBV29-1
DNA: TGCAGCGTTGAATATGGGACTAGCGGATACGAGCAGTACTTC
CDR3: CSVEYGTSGYEQYF

D: TRBD1
size: -
J: TRBJ1-2
V: TRBV6-2/TRBV6-3
DNA: TGTGCCAGCATCCCGGGAGTCGGGACAGGGAGGAGTAGTGGCTACACCTTC
CDR3: CASIPGVGTGRSSGYTF

D: TRBD1
size: -
J: TRBJ2-1
V: TRBV15
DNA: TGTGCCACCAGCAGAGATTTCGGAACGGGACAGGGGCGAAATGAGCAGTTCTTC
CDR3: CATSRDFGTGQGRNEQFF

D: -
size: many
J: TRBJ1-2
V: TRBV6-5
DNA: TGTGCCAGCAGTTACACGGACACCCTTAACTATGGCTACACCTTC
CDR3: CASSYTDTLNYGYTF

D: -
size: medium-sized
J: TRBJ2-7
V: TRBV29-1
DNA: TGCAGCGCCGAAAAGGACACACCCTACGAGCAGTACTTC
CDR3: CSAEKDTPYEQYF

D: TRBD1
size: many
J: TRBJ1-4
V: TRBV13
DNA: TGTGCCAGCAGCTACAGGGGAGTTAATGAAAAACTGTTTTTT
CDR3: CASSYRGVNEKLFF

D: -
size: -
J: TRBJ2-7
V: TRBV28
DNA: TGTGCCAGCAGTTTATCAGGGAACGAGCAGTACTTC
CDR3: CASSLSGNEQYF

D: TRBD2
size: few
J: TRBJ2-1
V: TRBV5-6
DNA: TGTGCCAGCAGCCCCTGGACTAGCGGCCAAAGCCTAGGTGAGCAGTTCTTC
CDR3: CASSPWTSGQSLGEQFF

D: -
size: -
J: TRBJ2-3
V: TRBV24-1
DNA: TGTGCCACCAGTGATTTAGGTGGGACTCCCGCGGGCACAGATACGCAGTATTTT
CDR3: CATSDLGGTPAGTDTQYF

D: -
size: few
J: TRBJ2-7
V: TRBV6-5
DNA: TGTGCCAGCAGTTCTGCCCCTATGAAAGGGAAGCAGTACTTC
CDR3: CASSSAPMKGKQYF